The 22 T cell receptor beta chains below were found in one sample sequenced in a study. TCRdb independently ran MiXCR on the 5' RACE reads; one entry per CDR3 protein. The sample holds approximately 30,000 distinct CDR3 sequences, 24% seen once. The sequenced sample consisted of memory CD4+ T cells sorted from blood. Documented subset: memory CD4+ T cells, CD4+CD45RO+CD25-. The receptors derive from a female donor with breast cancer.

There are a few counts of this clonotype. This chain joins TRBV4-2 and TRBJ1-5; 12 bases map to TRBD1. Germline values: CDR1 LGHNA, CDR2 YNFKEQ. CDR3 length: 13 amino acids. V shed 8 bases and J 6 bases; nucleotides not matched to a gene: 2. The CDR3 protein is CASGDRGPQPQHF. In DNA form, the CDR3 reads TGTGCCAGCGGGGACAGGGGGCCTCAGCCCCAGCATTTT.

This clonotype was observed at least ten times. The V and J genes are TRBV6-4 and TRBJ2-1, with unresolved D. The CDR3 is made up of 12 amino acids. The V end lost 5 bases, the J end lost 2 bases, and 4 bases lay between the germline ends. Germline CDR1 reads MRHNA; CDR2 reads SNTAGT. CDR3 nucleotide sequence: TGTGCCAGCAGTAATCCCTACAATGAGCAGTTCTTC. Protein sequence: CASSNPYNEQFF.

There are many counts of this clonotype. This chain links TRBV5-1 with TRBJ2-6, with D perhaps being TRBD1 or TRBD2 (5 bases each). From germline, CDR1 is SGHRS and CDR2 YFSETQ. Trimming shortened V by 5 bases and J by 4 bases, and 10 bases separated the two germline ends. The CDR3 runs to 14 residues. This CDR3 is CASRAGTGANVLTF. CDR3 coding DNA: TGCGCCAGCAGAGCAGGGACCGGGGCCAACGTCCTGACTTTC.

Comments on this clonotype: This sequence may be a read error, since a much larger clone differs from it by one base. This CDR3 reads CASSQGGDYEQDF. The CDR3 DNA reads TGCGCCAGCAGCCAAGGGGGGGACTACGAGCAGGACTTC. The chain combines TRBV4-1 with TRBJ2-7; 7 bases are shared with TRBD2. Germline V lookup: CDR1 MGHRA, CDR2 YSYEKL. The CDR3 has 13 residues.

The rearrangement uses TRBV7-9 and TRBJ2-5, with TRBD2 matching over 8 bases. Germline loops: CDR1 SEHNR, CDR2 FQNEAQ (reference sequence). Germline trimming cut 8 bases from V and 2 bases from J; bases unmatched to any gene: 13. The CDR3 covers 16 residues. The DNA of the CDR3 is TGTGCCAGCGGCCGGACCACTAGCGGTGCTCAAGAGACCCAGTACTTC. It is translated as CASGRTTSGAQETQYF.

This clonotype has only a few counts. The chain has TRBV6-5 and TRBJ2-5, with a tentative D call TRBD2 (5 bases). The CDR3 totals 14 residues. CDR1 is MNHEY and CDR2 is SVGAGI in the germline V gene. Trimming removed 4 bases at V and 5 bases at J, with 14 bases between. CDR3 protein: CASSLTGFRETQYF. The DNA of the CDR3 is TGTGCCAGCAGTTTAACGGGGTTTCGGGAGACCCAGTACTTC.

This clonotype occurred many times. V is TRBV12-3 or TRBV12-4 and J is TRBJ1-1; D call uncertain. The CDR3 contains 13 residues. Trimming pared 10 bases from V and 1 base from J, leaving 13 bases between. CDR3 sequence reads: CAIKGMGNTEAFF. The CDR3 DNA reads TGTGCCATCAAGGGCATGGGGAACACTGAAGCTTTCTTT.

The V and J genes are TRBV11-2 and TRBJ2-4, with 10 bases lining up with TRBD2. Germline V gene data show CDR1 as SGHAT and CDR2 as FQNNGV. The CDR3 covers 12 residues. V lost 3 bases to trimming and J lost 14 bases; unmatched junction nucleotides: 4. The CDR3 nucleotides read TGTGCCAGCAGCTTCACTAGCGGGAACGAGTACTTC. Translation gives CASSFTSGNEYF. Together with reference TRBV11-2 and TRBJ2-4, the CDR3 gives the full variable domain: EAGVAQSPRYKIIEKRQSVAFWCNPISGHATLYWYQQILGQGPKLLIQFQNNGVVDDSQLPKDRFSAERLKGVDSTLKIQPAKLEDSAVYLCASSFTSGNEYFGAGTRLSVL.

About this clonotype: With a much larger clone just one base away, this may be a read error. V and J are TRBV7-3 and TRBJ2-6; maybe TRBD1 (6 bases). Germline V gives CDR1 SGHTA, CDR2 FQGTGA. This CDR3 is built from 18 residues. The CDR3 region has the DNA TGTGCCAGCAGCCCGACCCCGACAGGTAGTACTGGGGCCAACGTCCCGACTTTC. It specifies CASSPTPTGSTGANVPTF.

The chain employs TRBV27 and TRBJ2-7; weak D call: TRBD2 (5 bases). V lost 4 bases and J lost 3, with 13 bases in between. CDR3 length: 14 residues. CDR1 is MNHEY and CDR2 is SMNVEV in the germline V gene (reference sequence). The CDR3 protein is CASSWSERVYEQYF. DNA of the CDR3: TGTGCCAGCAGTTGGTCCGAGAGGGTCTACGAGCAGTACTTC.

This clonotype showed up just a few times. The V gene is TRBV20-1, the J gene TRBJ2-1; D gene uncertain. The germline V gene has CDR1 DFQATT and CDR2 SNEGSKA (reference sequence). The V end lost 3 bases, the J end lost 2 bases, and 5 bases lay between the germline ends. This CDR3 contains 12 residues. CDR3 nucleotide sequence: TGCAGTGCTAGGGGCCCCTACAATGAGCAGTTCTTC. It specifies CSARGPYNEQFF.

The J gene is TRBJ2-5, the V gene TRBV20-1; the D gene is possibly TRBD1 (5 bases). V was shortened by 2 bases and J by 9 bases, with 19 bases between the two germline ends. This CDR3 comprises 14 residues. Germline V CDR1 and CDR2: DFQATT, SNEGSKA (reference sequence). The CDR3 region is CSARPRQGREAQYF. The CDR3 nucleotides read TGCAGTGCTAGACCTAGGCAGGGCCGCGAGGCCCAGTACTTC.

In this sample, this clonotype turned up many times. This rearrangement joins TRBV28 to TRBJ2-3; possibly TRBD1 or TRBD2 for D (5 bases each). The CDR3 has 15 residues. The V gene's germline CDR1 is MDHEN and CDR2 SYDVKM. The ends were cut back, 3 bases at V and 5 bases at J, with 15 bases in the middle. The CDR3 is CASSFGAASVDTQYF. CDR3 sequence (DNA): TGTGCCAGCAGTTTCGGGGCCGCGTCGGTAGATACGCAGTATTTT.

This chain connects TRBV7-3 to TRBJ2-3; tentatively, D is TRBD2 (6 bases). The CDR3 has 15 amino acids. Germline V gives CDR1 SGHTA, CDR2 FQGTGA. Trimming left V 4 bases short and J 5 bases short, with 16 bases between. CDR3 sequence: CASSSYPGDGDTQYF. CDR3 nucleotides: TGTGCCAGCAGCTCCTACCCGGGGGATGGAGATACGCAGTATTTT.

This rearrangement joins TRBV4-1 to TRBJ1-3; 7 positions match TRBD1. CDR1 and CDR2 (germline): MGHRA, YSYEKL. V was pared by 0 bases and J by 2 bases, with 1 base of the junction left unmatched. The CDR3 has 15 residues. The CDR3 loop reads CASSQDQGAGNTIYF. The CDR3, as DNA: TGCGCCAGCAGCCAAGATCAGGGGGCTGGAAACACCATATATTTT.

The chain links TRBV21-1 to TRBJ2-1; the D call of TRBD1 is as the table states it, not checked on the DNA. TRBV21-1 is a recognized pseudogene. The CDR3 has 19 amino acids. This chain's CDR3 is CASNRVPPVEFSAHNEQFF. CDR3 DNA sequence: TGTGCCAGCAACAGAGTCCCCCCTGTGGAGTTTTCCGCACACAATGAGCAGTTCTTC.

This chain joins TRBV7-3 and TRBJ2-3, with 10 bases fitting TRBD2. CDR1 and CDR2 from the germline V gene are SGHTA and FQGTGA. The CDR3 covers 14 residues. Unmatched junction bases numbered 4, after V lost 5 bases and J lost 5 bases. The CDR3 DNA follows: TGTGCCAGCAGCCCAGCGGGAGGGCGAGATACGCAGTATTTT. Its translation is CASSPAGGRDTQYF.

Points on this clonotype: Being one base from a much bigger clone, this may be a read error. No conserved phenylalanine or tryptophan ends this CDR3, so it is likely a read error. The chain is built from TRBV12-3 or TRBV12-4 and TRBJ2-1; D unclear. This CDR3 spans 12 amino acids. V was cut by 3 bases and J by 10 bases, with 10 bases left in between. The chain's CDR3 is CASSFGAREQFS. The CDR3 bases are TGTGCCAGCAGTTTTGGCGCGCGGGAGCAGTTCTCC.

This chain uses TRBV7-9 with TRBJ2-7; 9 bases fit TRBD1. Germline V lookup: CDR1 SEHNR, CDR2 FQNEAQ (reference sequence). V trimming: 5 bases; J trimming: 4 bases; junction bases outside the gene matches: 6. This CDR3 contains 14 residues. The CDR3 sequence: CASSPRDREYEQYF. The CDR3 DNA is TGTGCCAGCAGCCCCCGGGACAGGGAGTACGAGCAGTACTTC.

This clonotype turned up a few times. The J gene is TRBJ2-7, the V gene TRBV9; TRBD1 aligns across 9 bases. Trimming cost V 4 bases and J 2 bases; bases outside gene matches: 7. Per germline, CDR1 SGDLS and CDR2 YYNGEE. The CDR3 has 15 residues. CDR3 loop: CASSSSGTGTYEQYF. The CDR3 DNA reads as TGTGCCAGCAGCTCGTCCGGGACAGGGACCTACGAGCAGTACTTC. Using reference TRBV9 and TRBJ2-7 for the parts outside the CDR3, the full variable domain is DSGVTQTPKHLITATGQRVTLRCSPRSGDLSVYWYQQSLDQGLQFLIQYYNGEERAKGNILERFSAQQFPDLHSELNLSSLELGDSALYFCASSSSGTGTYEQYFGPGTRLTVT.

The sample holds a few counts of this clonotype. This chain joins TRBV2 and TRBJ2-1; 8 positions agree with TRBD2. The J segment lost 0 bases and the V segment lost 7 bases, leaving 8 bases of the junction unmatched. The germline gives CDR1 SNHLY, CDR2 FYNNEI. This CDR3 contains 16 residues. The CDR3 nucleotides are TGTGCCAGCAAAGGGGGACTAGGTCTCTCCTACAATGAGCAGTTCTTC. It translates to CASKGGLGLSYNEQFF.

This chain uses TRBV7-9 with TRBJ2-1, with no clear D. Trimming removed 1 base from V and 11 bases from J, with 9 bases in between. Germline V CDR1 and CDR2: SEHNR, FQNEAQ (reference sequence). CDR3 length: 12 residues. The DNA of the CDR3 is TGTGCCAGCAGCTTAGATCCGGGCCAGCAGTTCTTC. Its translation: CASSLDPGQQFF.